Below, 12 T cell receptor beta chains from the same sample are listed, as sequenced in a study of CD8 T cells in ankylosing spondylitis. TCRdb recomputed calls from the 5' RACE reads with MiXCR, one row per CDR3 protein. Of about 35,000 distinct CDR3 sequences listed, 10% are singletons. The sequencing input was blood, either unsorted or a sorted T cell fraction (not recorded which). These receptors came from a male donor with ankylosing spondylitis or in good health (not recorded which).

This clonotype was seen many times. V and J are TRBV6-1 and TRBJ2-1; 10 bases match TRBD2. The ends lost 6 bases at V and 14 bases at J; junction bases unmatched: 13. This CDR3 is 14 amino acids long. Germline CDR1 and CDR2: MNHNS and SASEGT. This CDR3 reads CASRGMGLAPGEFF. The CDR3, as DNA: TGTGCCAGCAGAGGCATGGGACTAGCGCCTGGGGAGTTCTTC.

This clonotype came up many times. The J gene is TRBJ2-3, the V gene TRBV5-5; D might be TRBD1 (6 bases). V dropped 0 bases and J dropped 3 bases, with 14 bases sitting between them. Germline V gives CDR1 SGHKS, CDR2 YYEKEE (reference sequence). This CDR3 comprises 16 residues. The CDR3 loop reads CASSLEPGVETDTQYF. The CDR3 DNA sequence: TGTGCCAGCAGCTTGGAGCCAGGGGTCGAGACAGATACGCAGTATTTT.

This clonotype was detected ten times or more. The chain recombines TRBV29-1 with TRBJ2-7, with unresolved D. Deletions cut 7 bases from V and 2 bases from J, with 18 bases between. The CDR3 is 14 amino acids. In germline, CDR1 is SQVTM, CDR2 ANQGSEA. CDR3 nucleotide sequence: TGCAGCGCGTCGTCAGGAGTCAGCACCTACGAGCAGTACTTC. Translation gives CSASSGVSTYEQYF.

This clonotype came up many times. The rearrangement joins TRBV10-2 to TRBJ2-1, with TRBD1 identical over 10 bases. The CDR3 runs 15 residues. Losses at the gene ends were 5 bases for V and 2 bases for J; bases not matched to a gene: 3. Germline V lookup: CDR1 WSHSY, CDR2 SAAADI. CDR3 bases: TGCGCCAGCAGTCCCGGGACAGGGGCCTACAATGAGCAGTTCTTC. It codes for CASSPGTGAYNEQFF.

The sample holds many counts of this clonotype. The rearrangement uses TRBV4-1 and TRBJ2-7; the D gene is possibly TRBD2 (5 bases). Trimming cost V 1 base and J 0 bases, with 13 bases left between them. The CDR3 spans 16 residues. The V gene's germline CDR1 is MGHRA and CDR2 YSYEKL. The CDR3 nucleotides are TGCGCCAGCAGCCAAGTTCTGAGCGGAAACTCCTACGAGCAGTACTTC. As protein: CASSQVLSGNSYEQYF.

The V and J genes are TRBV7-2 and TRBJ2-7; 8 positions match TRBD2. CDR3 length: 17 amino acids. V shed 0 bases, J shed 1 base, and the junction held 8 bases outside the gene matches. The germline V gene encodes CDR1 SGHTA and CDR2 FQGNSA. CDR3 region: CASSLAPPSGPSYEQYF. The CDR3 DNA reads TGTGCCAGCAGCTTAGCGCCTCCTAGCGGGCCATCCTACGAGCAGTACTTC. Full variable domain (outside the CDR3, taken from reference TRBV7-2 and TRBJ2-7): GAGVSQSPSNKVTEKGKDVELRCDPISGHTALYWYRQSLGQGLEFLIYFQGNSAPDKSGLPSDRFSAERTGGSVSTLTIQRTQQEDSAVYLCASSLAPPSGPSYEQYFGPGTRLTVT.

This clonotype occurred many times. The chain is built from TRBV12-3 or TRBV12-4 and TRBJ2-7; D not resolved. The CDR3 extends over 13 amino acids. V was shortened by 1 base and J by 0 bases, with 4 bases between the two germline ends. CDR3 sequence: CASSLGDSYEQYF. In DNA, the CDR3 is TGTGCCAGCAGTTTAGGTGACTCCTACGAGCAGTACTTC.

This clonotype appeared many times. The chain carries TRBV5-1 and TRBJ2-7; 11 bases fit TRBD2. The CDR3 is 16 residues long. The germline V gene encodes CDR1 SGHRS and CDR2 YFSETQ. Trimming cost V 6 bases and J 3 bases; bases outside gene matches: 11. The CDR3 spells CASTQIGTSGVYEQYF. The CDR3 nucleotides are TGCGCCAGCACCCAGATCGGGACTAGCGGTGTCTACGAGCAGTACTTC.

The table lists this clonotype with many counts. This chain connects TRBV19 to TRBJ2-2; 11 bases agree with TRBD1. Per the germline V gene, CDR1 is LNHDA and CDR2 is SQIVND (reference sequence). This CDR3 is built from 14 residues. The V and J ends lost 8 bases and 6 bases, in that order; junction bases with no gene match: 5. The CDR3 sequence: CASAGQGAAGELFF. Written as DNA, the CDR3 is TGTGCCAGTGCCGGACAGGGGGCGGCCGGGGAGCTGTTTTTT.

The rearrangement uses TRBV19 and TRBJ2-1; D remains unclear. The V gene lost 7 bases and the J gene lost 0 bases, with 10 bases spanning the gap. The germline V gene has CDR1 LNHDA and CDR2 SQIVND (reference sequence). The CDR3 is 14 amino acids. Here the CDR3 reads CASTERTSYNEQFF. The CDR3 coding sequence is TGTGCCAGTACCGAGAGGACCTCCTACAATGAGCAGTTCTTC.

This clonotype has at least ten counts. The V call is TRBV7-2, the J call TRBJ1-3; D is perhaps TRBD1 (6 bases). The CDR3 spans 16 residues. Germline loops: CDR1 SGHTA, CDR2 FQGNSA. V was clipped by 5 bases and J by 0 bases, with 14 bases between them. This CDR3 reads CASSQKGGSSGNTIYF. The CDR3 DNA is TGTGCCAGCAGCCAAAAAGGGGGAAGCTCTGGAAACACCATATATTTT.

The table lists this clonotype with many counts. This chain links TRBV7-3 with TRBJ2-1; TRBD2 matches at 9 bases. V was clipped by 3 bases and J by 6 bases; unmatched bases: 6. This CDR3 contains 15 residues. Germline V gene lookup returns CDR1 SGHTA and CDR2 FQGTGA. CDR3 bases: TGTGCCAGCAGCTTCGGCGGGAGGGCCGGCAATGAGCAGTTCTTC. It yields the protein CASSFGGRAGNEQFF.